This T cell receptor (beta chain) was identified in a study of blood T cells in healthy people across ages. Study-level findings and limits: Older individuals had lower TCR beta diversity per million T cells (the decline was roughly linear). CMV status of donors was not determined, possibly confounding expanded clonotype changes. Reliance upon unsorted PBMCs precluded definitive naive versus antigen-experienced comparison.

PBMCs numbering at least 6 million were isolated per sample. A second about 7 to 11 cycle PCR used barcoded and J-beta primers. TCRdb redid the calling of the 5' RACE reads with MiXCR, one entry per CDR3 protein. The repertoire has roughly 500,000 distinct CDR3 sequences, approximately 25% of them found once; the top ten carry around a sixth. Concerning this clonotype: The antigen remains undetermined.

V was cut by 6 bases and J by 9 bases, with 8 bases left in between. The germline V gene encodes CDR1 SNHLY and CDR2 FYNNEI. This CDR3 comprises 10 residues. What was sequenced was blood. The V call is TRBV2, the J call TRBJ1-2; D perhaps matches TRBD1 (6 bases). The receptor was isolated from a woman aged 70-85 years in good health. The CDR3 DNA reads TGTGCCAGCAGAGGACAGAGCTACACCTTC. It encodes CASRGQSYTF. Together with reference TRBV2 and TRBJ1-2, the CDR3 gives the full variable domain: EPEVTQTPSHQVTQMGQEVILRCVPISNHLYFYWYRQILGQKVEFLVSFYNNEISEKSEIFDDQFSVERPDGSNFTLKIRSTKLEDSAMYFCASRGQSYTFGSGTRLTVV.